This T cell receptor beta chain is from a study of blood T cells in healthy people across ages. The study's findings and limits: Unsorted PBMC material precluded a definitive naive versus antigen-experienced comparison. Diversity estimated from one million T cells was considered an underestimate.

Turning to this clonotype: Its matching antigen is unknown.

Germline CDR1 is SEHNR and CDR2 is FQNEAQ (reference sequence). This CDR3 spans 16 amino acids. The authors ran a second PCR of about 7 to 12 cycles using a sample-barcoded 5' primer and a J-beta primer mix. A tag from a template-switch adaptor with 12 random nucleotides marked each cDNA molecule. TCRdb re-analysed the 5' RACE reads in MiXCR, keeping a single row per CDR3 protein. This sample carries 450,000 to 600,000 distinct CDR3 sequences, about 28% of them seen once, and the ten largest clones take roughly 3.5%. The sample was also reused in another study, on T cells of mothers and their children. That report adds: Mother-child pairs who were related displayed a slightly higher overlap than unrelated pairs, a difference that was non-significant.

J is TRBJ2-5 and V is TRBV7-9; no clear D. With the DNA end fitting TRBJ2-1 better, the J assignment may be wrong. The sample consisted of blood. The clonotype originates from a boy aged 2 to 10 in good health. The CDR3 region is CASSLAVAAANNEQFF. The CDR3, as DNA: TGTGCCAGCAGCTTAGCGGTGGCGGCGGCCAACAATGAGCAGTTCTTC.